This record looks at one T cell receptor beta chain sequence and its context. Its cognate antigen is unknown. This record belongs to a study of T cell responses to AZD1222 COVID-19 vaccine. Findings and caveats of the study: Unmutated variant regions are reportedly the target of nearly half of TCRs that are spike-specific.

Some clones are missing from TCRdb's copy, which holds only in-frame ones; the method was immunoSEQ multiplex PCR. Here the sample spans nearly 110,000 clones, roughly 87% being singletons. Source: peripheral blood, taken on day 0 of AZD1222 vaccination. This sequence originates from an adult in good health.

The CDR3 sequence is CASSSGPRGVDTQYF. The CDR3 DNA reads as TGTGCCAGCAGCTCGGGGCCTCGGGGAGTCGATACGCAGTATTTT. V usage is TRBV7-3 and J usage is TRBJ2-3; D might be TRBD1 or TRBD2, each matching 5 bases. Trimming pared 4 bases from V and 6 bases from J, leaving 17 bases between. Germline CDR1 is SGHTA and CDR2 is FQGTGA. CDR3 length: 15 amino acids.